Listed below are T cell receptor beta chains from one sample, sequenced in a study of T cell responses to AZD1222 COVID-19 vaccine. TCRdb keeps only in-frame clones here, not all; method: immunoSEQ multiplex PCR. The sample consists of 150,000 to 200,000 clones, about 92% of them appearing once. Sequencing was performed on peripheral blood, taken 28 days after the second AZD1222 dose. The receptors here all came from an adult who received the AZD1222 COVID-19 vaccine. CDR3s leave out the opening cysteine and the closing phenylalanine or tryptophan. The D gene is left open where the match is weak.

d_call	v_call	j_call	cdr3_aa
TRBD1	TRBV29-1	TRBJ1-5	SVRTGENQPQH
TRBD1	TRBV28	TRBJ1-4	ASSLQGVREKLF
TRBD1	TRBV24-1	TRBJ1-2	ATSEPTGGERGYT
TRBD1	TRBV6-5	TRBJ2-7	ASSYLGQNYEQY
.	TRBV7-2	TRBJ2-1	ASSRAQLHNEQF
.	TRBV2	TRBJ1-6	ASGGRARLHNSPLH
TRBD1	TRBV7-2	TRBJ1-2	ASSWGQGYGYT
TRBD1	TRBV29-1	TRBJ2-7	SVATGATYEQY
TRBD1	TRBV5-1	TRBJ1-2	ASSLAGKTGQGDYGYT
.	TRBV7-8	TRBJ1-4	ASSQALAGERTNEKLF
.	TRBV2	TRBJ1-1	ASSVQGNTEAF
.	TRBV7-2	TRBJ1-6	ASSPSTVMALH
TRBD2	TRBV4-1	TRBJ2-1	ASSQLAGGAFWSEQF
TRBD1	TRBV18	TRBJ1-4	ASSPLDRAELF
.	TRBV10-3	TRBJ2-1	AISHTGGQYNEQF
TRBD1	TRBV7-2	TRBJ2-2	ASSLWQGAIGELF
.	TRBV9	TRBJ2-5	ASSVATSMETQY
TRBD2	TRBV5-6	TRBJ2-1	ASSSAGTRLHNEQF
TRBD2	TRBV28	TRBJ2-7	ASSTPGLAAYEQY
.	TRBV3-1/TRBV3-2	TRBJ1-2	ASSVSGGYT
.	TRBV5-1	TRBJ1-2	ASSLEKDGYT
.	TRBV18	TRBJ1-6	ASSPGFGQNSPLH
.	TRBV7-2	TRBJ2-1	ASTAGGRDPIYEQF
TRBD2	TRBV5-4	TRBJ2-1	ASSPGTSGTRGYNEQF
TRBD1	TRBV9	TRBJ2-2	ASSVPRDRGNTGELF
.	TRBV5-1	TRBJ1-2	ASSSGLSNYGYT